The TCR beta chain under discussion was sequenced for a study of OX40 agonist ivuxolimab in advanced cancers. Study at large: While on treatment, patients had intravenous ivuxolimab at 0.01 to 10 mg/kg every 2 weeks. There were three patients with partial responses, one having hepatocellular carcinoma and two cutaneous melanoma.

Overall study findings and caveats: On average, CD8+ T cells had more expanded clones than CD4+.

Of note for this clone: The antigen remains undetermined.

Profiling relied on immunoSEQ multiplex PCR, and the TCRdb table lists in-frame clones only, not all of them. The sample has around 100,000 clones; roughly 90% are singletons. The CDR3 runs 15 residues. The junction had 5 bases not matched to a gene; V was cut back by 5 bases and J by 4 bases. Germline CDR1 and CDR2: SNHLY and FYNNEI. The rearrangement links TRBV2 to TRBJ2-5; 12 positions agree with TRBD2. Sequences were derived from CD4+ or CD8+ T cells sorted from blood, sampled in a trial of the OX40 agonist ivuxolimab. The sequence was collected from an adult with an advanced solid tumor such as melanoma, head and neck, liver or kidney cancer. CDR3 residues: CASSPTSGGPETQYF. The CDR3 bases are TGTGCCAGCAGTCCTACTAGCGGGGGGCCAGAGACCCAGTACTTC.